Shown below are 2 T cell receptor beta chains from a single sample sequenced in a study of CD8 T cells in ankylosing spondylitis. Study-wide points: What seemed typical of ankylosing spondylitis blood was a TCR beta motif built from under 10 highly homologous variants.

TCRdb processed the 5' RACE reads anew with MiXCR; each CDR3 protein has one entry. The table includes roughly 450,000 distinct CDR3 sequences, 26% detected once. Their specific antigens are unknown. The sample was blood, either unsorted or a sorted T cell fraction (not recorded which). The receptors here all came from a male donor with ankylosing spondylitis.

This clonotype showed up just a few times. The chain carries TRBV29-1 and TRBJ2-5; 10 bases match TRBD1. Per germline, CDR1 SQVTM and CDR2 ANQGSEA. V shed 6 bases and J 2 bases; nucleotides not matched to a gene: 9. This CDR3 comprises 15 residues. DNA of the CDR3: TGCAGCGTCGGACAGGGGGTTGTCGGGCAAGAGACCCAGTACTTC. Its protein is CSVGQGVVGQETQYF.

V and J are TRBV12-3 or TRBV12-4 and TRBJ2-7, with 7 bases fitting TRBD2. The junction had 8 bases not matched to a gene; V was cut back by 6 bases and J by 3 bases. The CDR3 spans 14 residues. CDR3: CASSRRDYIYEQYF. The CDR3 DNA reads as TGTGCCAGCAGCCGCCGGGACTATATCTACGAGCAGTACTTC.